These 9 T cell receptor beta chains were sequenced from one sample in a study of blood T cell repertoires in COVID-19. Generated by immunoSEQ multiplex PCR, the TCRdb table keeps only in-frame clones and is missing some. The data show 85,000 or so clones, about 95% seen once. Source material: peripheral blood. The receptors stem from a human donor with active COVID-19. The donor label of this sample is uncertain.

The V gene is TRBV28, the J gene TRBJ2-3; D unclear. Germline assignment: CDR1 MDHEN and CDR2 SYDVKM. The CDR3 is 13 residues long. Trimming removed 5 bases at V and 6 bases at J, with 12 bases between. The CDR3 is CASSPRIGDTQYF. The CDR3, as DNA: TGTGCCAGCAGTCCGCGGATAGGCGATACGCAGTATTTT.

The chain has TRBV7-2 and TRBJ2-3, with D tentatively TRBD2 (6 bases). Germline CDR1 is SGHTA and CDR2 is FQGNSA. V was cut by 5 bases and J by 8 bases, with 20 bases left in between. There are 15 residues in the CDR3. The CDR3 sequence: CASSGGLDGVGTQYF. Here the CDR3 DNA reads TGTGCCAGCAGCGGGGGACTCGATGGTGTTGGTACGCAGTATTTT.

The rearrangement links TRBV14 to TRBJ1-2; D is unclear. This CDR3 spans 12 amino acids. Between the trimmed V and J ends, which lost 3 bases and 3 bases, there was a span of 5 bases. Germline V gene data show CDR1 as SGHDN and CDR2 as FVKESK. The DNA of the CDR3 is TGTGCCAGCAGCCATTATGACTATGGCTACACCTTC. The encoded protein is CASSHYDYGYTF.

This clone came up a few times. The genes are TRBV6-5 and TRBJ2-7; possibly TRBD2 for D (5 bases). V lost 3 bases and J 2 bases, leaving 14 bases between the germline ends. The germline CDR1 and CDR2 sequences are MNHEY and SVGAGI. This CDR3 has 15 amino acids. The DNA for the CDR3 is TGTGCCAGCAGTTATCAGGCCTCGCGGGCCTACGAGCAGTACTTC. Encoded protein: CASSYQASRAYEQYF.

The V and J genes are TRBV7-7 and TRBJ2-3; the match to TRBD1 covers 8 bases. V was pared by 5 bases and J by 3 bases, with 7 bases of the junction left unmatched. Germline CDR1 is SSHAT and CDR2 is FNYEAQ (reference sequence). This CDR3 region has 15 residues. The CDR3 spells CASSRGQGPTDTQYF. The CDR3, as DNA: TGTGCCAGCAGCCGAGGACAGGGACCTACAGATACGCAGTATTTT.

CDR3 loop: CASSPGTPRYEQYF. CDR3 bases: TGTGCCAGCAGCCCAGGGACTCCGAGATACGAGCAGTACTTC. The chain recombines TRBV7-2 with TRBJ2-7, with D possibly being TRBD2 (6 bases). Germline assignment: CDR1 SGHTA and CDR2 FQGNSA. This CDR3 is built from 14 residues. Trimming took 5 bases from V and 4 from J, leaving 15 bases between them. The full variable domain, completed using reference TRBV7-2 and TRBJ2-7, is GAGVSQSPSNKVTEKGKDVELRCDPISGHTALYWYRQSLGQGLEFLIYFQGNSAPDKSGLPSDRFSAERTGGSVSTLTIQRTQQEDSAVYLCASSPGTPRYEQYFGPGTRLTVT.

The J gene is TRBJ1-2, the V gene TRBV20-1, with D uncertain. The CDR3 sequence is 11 residues long. CDR1 DFQATT and CDR2 SNEGSKA come from the germline V gene (reference sequence). Trimming pared 1 base from V and 8 bases from J, leaving 8 bases between. The CDR3 sequence is CSARVEPGYTF. CDR3 bases: TGCAGTGCTAGAGTAGAACCGGGCTACACCTTC.

This chain links TRBV4-2 with TRBJ2-1; 7 bases line up with TRBD2. V was pared by 3 bases and J by 3 bases, with 5 bases of the junction left unmatched. The germline CDR1 and CDR2 sequences are LGHNA and YNFKEQ. CDR3 length: 15 amino acids. The CDR3 loop reads CASSHGSGGYNEQFF. CDR3 nucleotide sequence: TGTGCCAGCAGCCACGGCTCGGGGGGCTACAATGAGCAGTTCTTC.

This clone was detected once. The V gene is TRBV5-1, the J gene TRBJ2-1; TRBD1 matches at 9 bases. CDR1 and CDR2 (germline): SGHRS, YFSETQ. The CDR3 is 18 amino acids. Unmatched junction bases numbered 12, after V lost 4 bases and J lost 1 base. Written as DNA, the CDR3 is TGCGCCAGCAGCCCTCTTCCCCGGGACAGGGCTTCCTACAATGAGCAGTTCTTC. It translates to CASSPLPRDRASYNEQFF.